This TCR beta chain is drawn from a study of radiotherapy plus CTLA-4 blockade in lung cancer. Study at large: The study recorded objective responses in approximately 19% of patients and disease control in approximately 29%.

The method was immunoSEQ multiplex PCR; TCRdb's version includes in-frame clones alone and lacks a portion of them. The table lists 45,000 to 75,000 clones, over 65% of them singletons. The material was peripheral blood, obtained from a patient treated with radiotherapy plus ipilimumab. The receptor was isolated from a human donor with non-small cell lung cancer who had a partial response to radiotherapy plus ipilimumab.

Here the CDR3 reads CASSFRDRENEQFF. For the CDR3, the DNA is TGCGCCAGCAGCTTCCGGGACAGGGAAAATGAGCAGTTCTTC. The V and J genes are TRBV5-1 and TRBJ2-1; 9 positions match TRBD1. With V trimmed by 2 bases and J by 7 bases, 4 bases remained unmatched. The CDR3 sequence is 14 residues long. Germline CDR1 SGHRS, CDR2 YFSETQ.